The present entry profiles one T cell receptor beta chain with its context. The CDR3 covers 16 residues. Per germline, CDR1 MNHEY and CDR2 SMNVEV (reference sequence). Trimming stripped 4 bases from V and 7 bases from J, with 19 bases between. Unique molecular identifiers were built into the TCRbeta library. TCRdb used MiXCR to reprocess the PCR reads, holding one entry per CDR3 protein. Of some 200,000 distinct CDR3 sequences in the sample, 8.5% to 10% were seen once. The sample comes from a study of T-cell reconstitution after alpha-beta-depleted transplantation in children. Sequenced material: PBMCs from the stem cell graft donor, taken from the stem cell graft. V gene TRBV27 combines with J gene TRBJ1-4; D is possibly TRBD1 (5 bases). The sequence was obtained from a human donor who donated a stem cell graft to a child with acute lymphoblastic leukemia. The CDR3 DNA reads TGTGCCAGCAGTTCCCTTCGGGGGGTCGGTGGTGAAAAACTGTTTTTT. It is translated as CASSSLRGVGGEKLFF.